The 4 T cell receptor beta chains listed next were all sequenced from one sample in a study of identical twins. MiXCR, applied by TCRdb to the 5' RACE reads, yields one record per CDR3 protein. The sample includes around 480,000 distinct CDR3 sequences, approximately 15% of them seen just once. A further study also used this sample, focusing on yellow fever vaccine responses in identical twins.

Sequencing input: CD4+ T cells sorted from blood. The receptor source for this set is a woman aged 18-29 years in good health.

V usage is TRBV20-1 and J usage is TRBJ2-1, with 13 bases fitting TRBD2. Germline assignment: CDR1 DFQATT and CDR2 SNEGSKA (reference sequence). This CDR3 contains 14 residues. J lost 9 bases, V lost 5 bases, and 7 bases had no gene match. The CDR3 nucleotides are TGCAGTGCTCCACTAGCGGGAGGGCAGGGTGAGCAGTTCTTC. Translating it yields CSAPLAGGQGEQFF.

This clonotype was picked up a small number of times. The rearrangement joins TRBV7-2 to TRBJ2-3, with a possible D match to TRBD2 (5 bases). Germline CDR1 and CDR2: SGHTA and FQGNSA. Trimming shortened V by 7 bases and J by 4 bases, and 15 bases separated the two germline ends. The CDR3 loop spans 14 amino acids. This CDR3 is CASNQRRSADTQYF. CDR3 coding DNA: TGTGCCAGCAACCAGCGGAGGTCGGCAGATACGCAGTATTTT. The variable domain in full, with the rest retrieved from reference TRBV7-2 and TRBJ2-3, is GAGVSQSPSNKVTEKGKDVELRCDPISGHTALYWYRQSLGQGLEFLIYFQGNSAPDKSGLPSDRFSAERTGGSVSTLTIQRTQQEDSAVYLCASNQRRSADTQYFGPGTRLTVL.

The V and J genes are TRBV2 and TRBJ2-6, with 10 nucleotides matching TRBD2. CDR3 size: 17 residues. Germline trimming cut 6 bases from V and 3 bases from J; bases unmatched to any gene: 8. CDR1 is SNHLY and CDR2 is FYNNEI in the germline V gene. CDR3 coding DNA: TGTGCCAGCAGGGAGCGGGAGGGCCTCTATGGGGCCAACGTCCTGACTTTC. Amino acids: CASREREGLYGANVLTF.

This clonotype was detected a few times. CDR3 residues: CSARRGQGAISPLHF. CDR3 DNA sequence: TGCAGTGCTAGAAGGGGACAGGGGGCTATTTCACCCCTCCACTTT. The chain links TRBV20-1 to TRBJ1-6; TRBD1 matches at 12 bases. The CDR3 runs 15 residues. V shed 2 bases and J 9 bases; nucleotides not matched to a gene: 5. CDR1 DFQATT and CDR2 SNEGSKA come from the germline V gene (reference sequence).